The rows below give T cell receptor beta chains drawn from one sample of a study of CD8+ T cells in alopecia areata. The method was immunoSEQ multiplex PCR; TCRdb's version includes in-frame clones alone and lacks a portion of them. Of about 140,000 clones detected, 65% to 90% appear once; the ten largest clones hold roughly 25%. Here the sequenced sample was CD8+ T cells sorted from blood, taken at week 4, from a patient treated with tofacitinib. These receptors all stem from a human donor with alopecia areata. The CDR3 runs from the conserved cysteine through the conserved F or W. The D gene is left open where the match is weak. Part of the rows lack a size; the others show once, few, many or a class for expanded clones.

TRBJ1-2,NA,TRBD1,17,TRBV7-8,TGTGCCAGCAGCCCCTCAGCGGGACAGTATATTAACTATGGCTACACCTTC,CASSPSAGQYINYGYTF
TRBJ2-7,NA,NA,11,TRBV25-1,TGTGCCATCGGAGGGTCTTACGAGCAGTACTTC,CAIGGSYEQYF
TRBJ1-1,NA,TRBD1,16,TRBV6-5,TGTGCCAGCAGTTACTCGCGCCCAGGGGGAAACACTGAAGCTTTCTTT,CASSYSRPGGNTEAFF
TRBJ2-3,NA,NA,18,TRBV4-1,TGCGCCAGCAGCGAAGATACGACTGAAACTACTAGCACAGATACGCAGTATTTT,CASSEDTTETTSTDTQYF
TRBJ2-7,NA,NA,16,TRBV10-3,TGTGCCATCAGTGAGTCGGACAGAACGCACTCCTACGAGCAGTACTTC,CAISESDRTHSYEQYF
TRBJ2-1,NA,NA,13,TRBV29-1,TGCAGCGTTGTGGCAGGAGGGCAGGTTGAGCAGTTCTTC,CSVVAGGQVEQFF
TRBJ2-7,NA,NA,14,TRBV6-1,TGTGCCAGCAGCCTTCAGGGGGGGGTCGACGAGCAGTACTTC,CASSLQGGVDEQYF
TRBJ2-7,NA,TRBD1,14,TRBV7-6,TGTGCCAGCAGCACCGGACAGGCATCCTACGAGCAGTACTTC,CASSTGQASYEQYF
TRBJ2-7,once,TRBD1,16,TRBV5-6,TGTGCCAGCAGCTTGGACCGACAGGGGGCCCCCTACGAGCAGTACTTC,CASSLDRQGAPYEQYF
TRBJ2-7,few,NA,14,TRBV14,TGTGCCAGCAGCCAAGTTATAGGTGCCTACGAGCAGTACTTC,CASSQVIGAYEQYF
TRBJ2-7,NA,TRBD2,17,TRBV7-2,TGTGCCAGCAGCTCGCCCGGCGGGGGGGGTTCCGGGTACGAGCAGTACTTC,CASSSPGGGGSGYEQYF
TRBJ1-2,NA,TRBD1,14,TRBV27,TGTGCCAGCAGAGGACAGGGGTTTAACTATGGCTACACCTTC,CASRGQGFNYGYTF
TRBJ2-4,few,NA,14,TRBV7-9,TGTGCCAGCAGCTCGCCGGGAGCCAAAAACATTCAGTACTTC,CASSSPGAKNIQYF
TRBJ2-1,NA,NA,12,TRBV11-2,TGTGCCAGCAGCTTACTTGACAATGAGCAGTTCTTC,CASSLLDNEQFF
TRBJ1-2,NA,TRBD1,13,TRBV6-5,TGTGCCAGCAGCCCACAGGGGAGAAGGGGCTACACCTTC,CASSPQGRRGYTF
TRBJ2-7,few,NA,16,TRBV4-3,TGCGCCAGCAGCCAAGTCCCCCGTTCGGGAAGCTACGAGCAGTACTTC,CASSQVPRSGSYEQYF
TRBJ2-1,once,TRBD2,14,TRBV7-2,TGTGCCAGTGGCAGCGGGGGGGCCTACAATGAGCAGTTCTTC,CASGSGGAYNEQFF
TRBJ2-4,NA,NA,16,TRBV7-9,TGTGCCAGCAGCTCCCCACTGGGGGGAGGAAAGAACATTCAGTACTTC,CASSSPLGGGKNIQYF
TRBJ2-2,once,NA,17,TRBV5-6,TGTGCCAGCAGCTGGGACCGACAGGGAGGGAACACCGGGGAGCTGTTTTTT,CASSWDRQGGNTGELFF
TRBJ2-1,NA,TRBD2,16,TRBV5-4,TGTGCCAGCAGCTTCGTACCTAGCGGGGGAAACAATGAGCAGTTCTTC,CASSFVPSGGNNEQFF
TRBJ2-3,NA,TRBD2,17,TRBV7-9,TGTGCCAGCAGCACAGTTCCTCTCGGGAGGGGTACAGATACGCAGTATTTT,CASSTVPLGRGTDTQYF